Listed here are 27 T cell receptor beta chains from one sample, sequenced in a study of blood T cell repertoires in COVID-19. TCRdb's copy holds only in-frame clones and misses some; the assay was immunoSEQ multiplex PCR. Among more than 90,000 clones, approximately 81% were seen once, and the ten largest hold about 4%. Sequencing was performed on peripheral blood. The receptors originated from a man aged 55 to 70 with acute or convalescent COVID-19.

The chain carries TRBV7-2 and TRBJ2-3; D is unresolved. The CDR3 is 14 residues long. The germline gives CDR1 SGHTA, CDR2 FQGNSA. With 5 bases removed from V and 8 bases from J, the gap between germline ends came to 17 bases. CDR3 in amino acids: CASSTTTPQPTQYF. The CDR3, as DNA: TGTGCCAGCAGCACGACAACTCCGCAGCCTACGCAGTATTTT.

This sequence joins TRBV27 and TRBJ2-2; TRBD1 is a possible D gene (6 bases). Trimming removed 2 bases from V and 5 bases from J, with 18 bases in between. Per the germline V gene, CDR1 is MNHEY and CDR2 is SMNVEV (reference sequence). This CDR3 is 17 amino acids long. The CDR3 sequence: CASSLGFMLGGTGELFF. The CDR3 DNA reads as TGTGCCAGCAGTTTAGGATTTATGTTAGGGGGAACCGGGGAGCTGTTTTTT.

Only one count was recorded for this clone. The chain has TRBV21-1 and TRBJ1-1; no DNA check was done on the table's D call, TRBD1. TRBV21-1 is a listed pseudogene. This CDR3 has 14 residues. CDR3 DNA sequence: TGTGCCAGCAGCAAACCCCCTACCGACAGCGAAGCTTTCTTT. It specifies CASSKPPTDSEAFF.

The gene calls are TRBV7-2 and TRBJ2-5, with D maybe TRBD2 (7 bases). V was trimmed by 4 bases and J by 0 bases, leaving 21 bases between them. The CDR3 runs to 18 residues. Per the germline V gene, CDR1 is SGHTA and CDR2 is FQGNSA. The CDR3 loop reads CASSSPQRDIWYQETQYF. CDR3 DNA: TGTGCCAGCAGCTCCCCCCAGCGGGACATTTGGTACCAAGAGACCCAGTACTTC.

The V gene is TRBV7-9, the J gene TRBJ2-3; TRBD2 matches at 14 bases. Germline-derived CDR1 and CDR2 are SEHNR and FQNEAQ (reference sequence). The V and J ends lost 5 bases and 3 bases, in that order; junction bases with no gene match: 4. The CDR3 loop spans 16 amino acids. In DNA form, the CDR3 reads TGTGCCAGCAGCACCGGGACTAGCGGGGGTACAGATACGCAGTATTTT. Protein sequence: CASSTGTSGGTDTQYF. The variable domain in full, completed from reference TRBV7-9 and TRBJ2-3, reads DTGVSQNPRHKITKRGQNVTFRCDPISEHNRLYWYRQTLGQGPEFLTYFQNEAQLEKSRLLSDRFSAERPKGSFSTLEIQRTEQGDSAMYLCASSTGTSGGTDTQYFGPGTRLTVL.

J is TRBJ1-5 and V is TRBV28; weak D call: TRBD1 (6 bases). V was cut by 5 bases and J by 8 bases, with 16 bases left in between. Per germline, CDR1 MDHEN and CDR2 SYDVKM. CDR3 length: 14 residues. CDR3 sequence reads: CASSRTDALEPQHF. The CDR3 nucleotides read TGTGCCAGCAGTCGGACAGATGCCCTAGAGCCCCAGCATTTT.

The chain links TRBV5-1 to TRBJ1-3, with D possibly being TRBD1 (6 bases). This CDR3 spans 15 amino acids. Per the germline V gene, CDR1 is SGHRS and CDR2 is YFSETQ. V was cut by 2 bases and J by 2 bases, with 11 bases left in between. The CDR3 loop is CASSFGQSPGNTIYF. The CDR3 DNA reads TGCGCCAGCAGCTTCGGACAGTCTCCTGGAAACACCATATATTTT.

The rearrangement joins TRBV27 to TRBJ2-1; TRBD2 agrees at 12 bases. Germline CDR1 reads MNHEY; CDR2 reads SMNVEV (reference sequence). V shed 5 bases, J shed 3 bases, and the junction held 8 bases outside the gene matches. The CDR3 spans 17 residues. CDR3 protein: CASSAWTSGVYYNEQFF. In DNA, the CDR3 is TGTGCCAGCAGTGCCTGGACTAGCGGGGTTTACTACAATGAGCAGTTCTTC.

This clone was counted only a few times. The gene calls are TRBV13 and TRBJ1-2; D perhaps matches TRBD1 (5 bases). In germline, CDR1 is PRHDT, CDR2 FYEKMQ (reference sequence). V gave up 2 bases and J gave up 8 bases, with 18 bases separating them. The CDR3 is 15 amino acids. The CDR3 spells CASSLRRDPSRGYTF. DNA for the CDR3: TGTGCCAGCAGCTTAAGGCGGGACCCGAGCAGGGGCTACACCTTC.

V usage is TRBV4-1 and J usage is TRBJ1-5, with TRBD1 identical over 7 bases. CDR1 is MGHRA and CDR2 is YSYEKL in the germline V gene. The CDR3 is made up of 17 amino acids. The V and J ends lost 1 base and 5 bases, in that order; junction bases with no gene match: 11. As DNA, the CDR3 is TGCGCCAGCAGCCAAGGACAGGGCACCGGACAAGATCAGCCCCAGCATTTT. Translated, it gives CASSQGQGTGQDQPQHF.

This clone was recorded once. CDR3 amino acids: CAWKGSDRRTEAFF. Written as DNA, the CDR3 is TGTGCCTGGAAGGGCTCGGACAGGCGGACTGAAGCTTTCTTT. This rearrangement joins TRBV30 to TRBJ1-1; 7 bases are shared with TRBD1. This CDR3 is built from 14 residues. In germline, CDR1 is GTSNPN, CDR2 SVGIG (reference sequence). V gave up 4 bases and J gave up 5 bases; unmatched junction bases: 10.

The CDR3 coding sequence is TGTGCCTGGAGCGTCGGACTAGCGGGGGCAACCGGGGAGCTGTTTTTT. As protein: CAWSVGLAGATGELFF. V is TRBV30 and J is TRBJ2-2; TRBD2 matches at 13 bases. Germline loops: CDR1 GTSNPN, CDR2 SVGIG (reference sequence). Trimming cost V 3 bases and J 5 bases; bases outside gene matches: 6. The CDR3 totals 16 residues.

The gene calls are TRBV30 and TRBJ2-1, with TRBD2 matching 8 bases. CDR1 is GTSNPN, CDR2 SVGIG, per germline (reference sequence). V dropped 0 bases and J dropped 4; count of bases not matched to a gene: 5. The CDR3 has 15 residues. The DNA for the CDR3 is TGTGCCTGGAGTGTAGACCTAGCGGGTTACAATGAGCAGTTCTTC. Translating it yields CAWSVDLAGYNEQFF.

Here the CDR3 reads CASSLASGGNSGNTIYF. The CDR3 coding sequence is TGTGCCAGCAGCTTGGCCTCGGGGGGAAACTCTGGAAACACCATATATTTT. V is TRBV5-5 and J is TRBJ1-3; possible D gene TRBD1, 5 bases. The V gene's germline CDR1 is SGHKS and CDR2 YYEKEE (reference sequence). The CDR3 extends over 17 amino acids. Deletions cut 0 bases from V and 0 bases from J, with 13 bases between.

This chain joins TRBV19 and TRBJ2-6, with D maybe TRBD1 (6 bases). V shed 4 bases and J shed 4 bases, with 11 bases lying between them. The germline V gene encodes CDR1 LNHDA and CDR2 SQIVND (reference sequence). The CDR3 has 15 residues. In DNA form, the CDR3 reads TGTGCCAGTAGTACCAGGGGTTTGGGGGCCAACGTCCTGACTTTC. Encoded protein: CASSTRGLGANVLTF.

CDR3 DNA sequence: TGCGCCAGCAGCCCTTATACAGGGTCCAATCAGCCCCAGCATTTT. It specifies CASSPYTGSNQPQHF. The chain is built from TRBV4-1 and TRBJ1-5, with D maybe TRBD1 (6 bases). Trimming removed 4 bases from V and 3 bases from J, with 13 bases in between. This CDR3 contains 15 residues. The germline gives CDR1 MGHRA, CDR2 YSYEKL.

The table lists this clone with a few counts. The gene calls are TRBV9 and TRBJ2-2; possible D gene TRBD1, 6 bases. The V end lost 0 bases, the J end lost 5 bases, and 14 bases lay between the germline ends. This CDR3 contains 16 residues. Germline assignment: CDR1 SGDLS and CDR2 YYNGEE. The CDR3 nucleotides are TGTGCCAGCAGCGTAGCTACAGGGCTCAGGACCGGGGAGCTGTTTTTT. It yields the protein CASSVATGLRTGELFF.

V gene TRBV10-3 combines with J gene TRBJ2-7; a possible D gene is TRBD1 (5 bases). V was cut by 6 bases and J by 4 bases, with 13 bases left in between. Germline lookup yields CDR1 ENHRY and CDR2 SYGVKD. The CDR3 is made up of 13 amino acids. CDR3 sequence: CAISSGPGYEQYF. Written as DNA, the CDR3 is TGTGCCATCAGCTCAGGGCCCGGTTACGAGCAGTACTTC.

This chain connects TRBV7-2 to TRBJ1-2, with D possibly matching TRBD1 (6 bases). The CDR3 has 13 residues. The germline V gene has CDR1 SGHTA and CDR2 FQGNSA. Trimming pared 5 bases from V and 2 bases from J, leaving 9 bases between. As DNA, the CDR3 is TGTGCCAGCAGCCAAGACAGGAACTATGGCTACACCTTC. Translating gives CASSQDRNYGYTF.

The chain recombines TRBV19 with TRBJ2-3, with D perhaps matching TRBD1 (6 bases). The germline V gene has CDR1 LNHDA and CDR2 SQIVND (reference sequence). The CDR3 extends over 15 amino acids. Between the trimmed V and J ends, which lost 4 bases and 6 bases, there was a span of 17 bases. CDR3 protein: CASSTTGRISDTQYF. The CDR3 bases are TGTGCCAGTAGTACCACAGGGAGAATATCCGATACGCAGTATTTT.

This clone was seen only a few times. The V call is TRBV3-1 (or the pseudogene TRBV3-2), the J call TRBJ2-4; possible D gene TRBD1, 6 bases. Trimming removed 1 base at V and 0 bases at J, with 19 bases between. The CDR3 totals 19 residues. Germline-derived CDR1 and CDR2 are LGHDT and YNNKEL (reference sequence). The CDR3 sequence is CASSQGMGAGNLAKNIQYF. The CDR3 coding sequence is TGTGCCAGCAGCCAAGGAATGGGGGCCGGGAATCTAGCCAAAAACATTCAGTACTTC.

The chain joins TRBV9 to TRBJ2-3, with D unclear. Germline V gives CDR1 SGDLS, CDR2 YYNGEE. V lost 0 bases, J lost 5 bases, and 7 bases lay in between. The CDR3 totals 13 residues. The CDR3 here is CASSVAVKDTQYF. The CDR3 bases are TGTGCCAGCAGCGTAGCGGTAAAAGATACGCAGTATTTT.

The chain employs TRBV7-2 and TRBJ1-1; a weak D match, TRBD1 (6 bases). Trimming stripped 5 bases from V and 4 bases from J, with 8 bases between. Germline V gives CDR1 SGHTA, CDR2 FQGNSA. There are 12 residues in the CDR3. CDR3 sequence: CASSPRGTEAFF. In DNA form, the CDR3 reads TGTGCCAGCAGCCCCAGGGGCACTGAAGCTTTCTTT. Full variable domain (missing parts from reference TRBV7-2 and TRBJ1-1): GAGVSQSPSNKVTEKGKDVELRCDPISGHTALYWYRQSLGQGLEFLIYFQGNSAPDKSGLPSDRFSAERTGGSVSTLTIQRTQQEDSAVYLCASSPRGTEAFFGQGTRLTVV.

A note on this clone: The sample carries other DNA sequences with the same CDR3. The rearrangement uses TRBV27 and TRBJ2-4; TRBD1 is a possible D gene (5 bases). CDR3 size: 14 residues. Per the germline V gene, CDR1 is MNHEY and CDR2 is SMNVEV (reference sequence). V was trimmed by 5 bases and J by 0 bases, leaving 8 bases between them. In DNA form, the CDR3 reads TGTGCCAGCAGTAAAACAGGAGCCAAAAACATTCAGTACTTC. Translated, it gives CASSKTGAKNIQYF.

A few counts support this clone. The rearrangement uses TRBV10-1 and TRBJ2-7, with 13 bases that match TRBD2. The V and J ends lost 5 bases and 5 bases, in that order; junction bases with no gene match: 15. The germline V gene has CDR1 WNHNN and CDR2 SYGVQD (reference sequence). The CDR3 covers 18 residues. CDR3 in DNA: TGCGCCAGCAGTTGGGCCGAGTTAAGACTAGCGGGAGGAGACGAGCAGTACGTC. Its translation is CASSWAELRLAGGDEQYV.

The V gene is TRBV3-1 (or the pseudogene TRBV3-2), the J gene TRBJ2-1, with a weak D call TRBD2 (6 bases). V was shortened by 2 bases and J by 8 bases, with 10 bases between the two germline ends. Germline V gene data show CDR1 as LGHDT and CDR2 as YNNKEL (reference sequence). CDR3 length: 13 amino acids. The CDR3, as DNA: TGTGCCAGCAGCCAAACTAGCTTCTATGAGCAGTTCTTC. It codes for CASSQTSFYEQFF.

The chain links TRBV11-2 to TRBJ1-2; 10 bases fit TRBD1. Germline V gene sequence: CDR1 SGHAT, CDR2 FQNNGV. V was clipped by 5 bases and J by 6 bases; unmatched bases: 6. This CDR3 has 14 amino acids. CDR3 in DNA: TGTGCCAGCAGCGTTGGGACAGGGGATCATGGCTACACCTTC. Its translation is CASSVGTGDHGYTF.